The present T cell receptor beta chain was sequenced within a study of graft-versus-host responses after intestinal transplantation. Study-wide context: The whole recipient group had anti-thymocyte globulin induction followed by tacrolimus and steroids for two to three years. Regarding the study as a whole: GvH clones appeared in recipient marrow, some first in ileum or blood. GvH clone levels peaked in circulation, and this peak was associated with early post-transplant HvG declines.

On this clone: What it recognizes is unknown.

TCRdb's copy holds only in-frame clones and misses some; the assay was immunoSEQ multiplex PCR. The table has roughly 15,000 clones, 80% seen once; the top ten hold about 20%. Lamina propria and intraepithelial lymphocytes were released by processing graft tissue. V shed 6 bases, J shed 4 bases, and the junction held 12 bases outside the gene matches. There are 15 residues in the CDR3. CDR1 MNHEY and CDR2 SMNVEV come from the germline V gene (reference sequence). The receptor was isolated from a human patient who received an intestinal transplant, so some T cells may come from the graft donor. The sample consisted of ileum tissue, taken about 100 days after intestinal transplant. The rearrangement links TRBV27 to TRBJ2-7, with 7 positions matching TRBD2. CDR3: CASSISGPAGYEQYF. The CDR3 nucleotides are TGTGCCAGCAGCATATCGGGACCAGCGGGGTACGAGCAGTACTTC.